The rows below give T cell receptor beta chains drawn from one sample of a study of CD8 T cells in ankylosing spondylitis. A single record per CDR3 protein comes from TCRdb applying MiXCR to the 5' RACE reads. Here the sample spans about 510,000 distinct CDR3 sequences, about 5.2% being singletons. Sample: blood, either unsorted or a sorted T cell fraction (not recorded which). The receptors derive from a male donor with ankylosing spondylitis. Each CDR3 is given with its conserved first and last residue. Fields, in order: V gene, J gene, clone size, D gene, CDR3 DNA, CDR3 protein. D genes are given only for firm matches. Rows may omit the clone size; those that give it use once, few, many or a size class.

V gene: TRBV5-1; J gene: TRBJ2-7; clone size: many; D gene: -; CDR3 DNA: TGCGCCAGCAGCTTTGGCCCGCGGACAGCGGGTTCGACCTACGAGCAGTACTTC; CDR3 protein: CASSFGPRTAGSTYEQYF
V gene: TRBV28; J gene: TRBJ1-1; clone size: many; D gene: -; CDR3 DNA: TGTGCCAGCAGTTTCTTCGCTGAAGCTTTCTTT; CDR3 protein: CASSFFAEAFF
V gene: TRBV11-3; J gene: TRBJ2-5; clone size: few; D gene: -; CDR3 DNA: TGTGCCAGCAGCACGCGTGGCAGGGAAGATGAGACCCAGTACTTC; CDR3 protein: CASSTRGREDETQYF
V gene: TRBV7-2; J gene: TRBJ2-7; clone size: -; D gene: TRBD2; CDR3 DNA: TGTGCCAGCAGCCCCGGCGCGGGAGTCTCCGAGCAGTACTTC; CDR3 protein: CASSPGAGVSEQYF
V gene: TRBV20-1; J gene: TRBJ2-5; clone size: many; D gene: -; CDR3 DNA: TGCAGTGCTAGAGACCCGAGACACCGGGAGACCCAGTACTTC; CDR3 protein: CSARDPRHRETQYF
V gene: TRBV4-1; J gene: TRBJ2-5; clone size: -; D gene: -; CDR3 DNA: TGCGCCAGCAGCCCGGGACCAGGAGCTGAAGAGACCCAGTACTTC; CDR3 protein: CASSPGPGAEETQYF
V gene: TRBV12-3/TRBV12-4; J gene: TRBJ1-3; clone size: many; D gene: -; CDR3 DNA: TGTGCCAGCAACCGGGCTGGAAACACCATATATTTT; CDR3 protein: CASNRAGNTIYF
V gene: TRBV6-1; J gene: TRBJ1-1; clone size: -; D gene: -; CDR3 DNA: TGTGCCAGCAGTAGGGTAGGGGCTAACACTGAAGCTTTCTTT; CDR3 protein: CASSRVGANTEAFF
V gene: TRBV6-2/TRBV6-3; J gene: TRBJ2-4; clone size: -; D gene: -; CDR3 DNA: TGTGCCAGCAGTTACTCGGGGTTAGCCAAAAACATTCAGTACTTC; CDR3 protein: CASSYSGLAKNIQYF
V gene: TRBV18; J gene: TRBJ1-5; clone size: many; D gene: TRBD1; CDR3 DNA: TGTGCCAGCTCACTGGGACAGGATCAGCCCCAGCATTTT; CDR3 protein: CASSLGQDQPQHF
V gene: TRBV4-1; J gene: TRBJ2-1; clone size: few; D gene: -; CDR3 DNA: TGCGCCAGCAGCTCCCTAGGACTACCCTTGGATGAGCAGTTCTTC; CDR3 protein: CASSSLGLPLDEQFF
V gene: TRBV3-1; J gene: TRBJ1-1; clone size: many; D gene: -; CDR3 DNA: TGTGCCAGCAGCCAATCAGGCGGGGGGAACACTGAAGCTTTCTTT; CDR3 protein: CASSQSGGGNTEAFF
V gene: TRBV3-1; J gene: TRBJ2-2; clone size: few; D gene: -; CDR3 DNA: TGTGCCAGCACCTTTTATGTGGCGGGACGTGGCGGGGAGCTGTTTTTT; CDR3 protein: CASTFYVAGRGGELFF
V gene: TRBV6-2/TRBV6-3; J gene: TRBJ2-5; clone size: many; D gene: -; CDR3 DNA: TGTGCCAGCAGTTTTTCCAAGGACGGATACCAAGAGACCCAGTACTTC; CDR3 protein: CASSFSKDGYQETQYF
V gene: TRBV7-9; J gene: TRBJ2-1; clone size: few; D gene: -; CDR3 DNA: TGTGCCAGCAGCTTATCCGCCCGTCCGCATGAGCAGTTCTTC; CDR3 protein: CASSLSARPHEQFF
V gene: TRBV20-1; J gene: TRBJ1-5; clone size: many; D gene: TRBD1; CDR3 DNA: TGCAGTGCTTCGGACAGGGGTGGACAGCCCCAGCATTTT; CDR3 protein: CSASDRGGQPQHF
V gene: TRBV12-3/TRBV12-4; J gene: TRBJ2-3; clone size: -; D gene: -; CDR3 DNA: TGTGCCAGCAGTTTCGGCGGTGGTGGCACAGTTACGCAGTATTTT; CDR3 protein: CASSFGGGGTVTQYF
V gene: TRBV20-1; J gene: TRBJ1-1; clone size: -; D gene: TRBD1; CDR3 DNA: TGCAGTGCGTTAAGGGGGCCGAGCACTGAAGCTTTCTTT; CDR3 protein: CSALRGPSTEAFF
V gene: TRBV27; J gene: TRBJ1-2; clone size: many; D gene: TRBD1; CDR3 DNA: TGTGCCAGTCGACAGGGCGACATATATGGCTACACCTTC; CDR3 protein: CASRQGDIYGYTF
V gene: TRBV7-9; J gene: TRBJ2-1; clone size: many; D gene: -; CDR3 DNA: TGTGCCAGCACCTCTGTCCTGGGGGGCTCCTACAATGAGCAGTTCTTC; CDR3 protein: CASTSVLGGSYNEQFF
V gene: TRBV7-6; J gene: TRBJ1-1; clone size: many; D gene: TRBD1; CDR3 DNA: TGTGCCAGCAGCGGACGACAGGGAGGGAACACTGAAGCTTTCTTT; CDR3 protein: CASSGRQGGNTEAFF
V gene: TRBV28; J gene: TRBJ1-1; clone size: many; D gene: -; CDR3 DNA: TGTGCCAGCAGTCCCCCGGGACGGCTACGCGCTTTCTTT; CDR3 protein: CASSPPGRLRAFF
V gene: TRBV7-2; J gene: TRBJ2-7; clone size: few; D gene: TRBD2; CDR3 DNA: TGTGCCAGCAGCGCGAGACTAGCGGTCCCCCCCTACGAGCAGTACTTC; CDR3 protein: CASSARLAVPPYEQYF
V gene: TRBV6-2/TRBV6-3; J gene: TRBJ1-1; clone size: many; D gene: -; CDR3 DNA: TGTGCCAGCACCTACCCACGGAACACTGAAGCTTTCTTT; CDR3 protein: CASTYPRNTEAFF
V gene: TRBV6-1; J gene: TRBJ2-1; clone size: many; D gene: -; CDR3 DNA: TGTGCCAGCAATACAGGATCGAGCTCCTACAATGAGCAGTTCTTC; CDR3 protein: CASNTGSSSYNEQFF
V gene: TRBV20-1; J gene: TRBJ1-5; clone size: many; D gene: TRBD1; CDR3 DNA: TGCAGTGCGGGGGGACAGATGGTCGTTCAGCCCCAGCATTTT; CDR3 protein: CSAGGQMVVQPQHF
V gene: TRBV24-1; J gene: TRBJ2-2; clone size: -; D gene: TRBD1; CDR3 DNA: TGTGCCACCAGTAGGGACAGCCTGACCGGGGAGCTGTTTTTT; CDR3 protein: CATSRDSLTGELFF
V gene: TRBV28; J gene: TRBJ2-7; clone size: many; D gene: TRBD2; CDR3 DNA: TGTGCCAGCAGTTCAAACCACTGGGCTAGCGGGAGCTACGAGCAGTACTTC; CDR3 protein: CASSSNHWASGSYEQYF
V gene: TRBV2; J gene: TRBJ1-2; clone size: -; D gene: -; CDR3 DNA: TGTGCCAGCAGTGGGACCATAGCAAGGGGTGGCTACACCTTC; CDR3 protein: CASSGTIARGGYTF
V gene: TRBV27; J gene: TRBJ2-1; clone size: many; D gene: -; CDR3 DNA: TGTGCCAGCACCCTCTCCAGGGGCGCCAGGGATGAGCAGTTCTTC; CDR3 protein: CASTLSRGARDEQFF
V gene: TRBV11-2; J gene: TRBJ2-1; clone size: many; D gene: -; CDR3 DNA: TGTGCCAGCAGCTTAGGTCGGAGAGAGCAGTTCTTC; CDR3 protein: CASSLGRREQFF
V gene: TRBV29-1; J gene: TRBJ2-1; clone size: many; D gene: TRBD2; CDR3 DNA: TGCAGCGTCCCTAGGCGGACTAGTCATAATGAGCAGTTCTTC; CDR3 protein: CSVPRRTSHNEQFF
V gene: TRBV7-9; J gene: TRBJ2-3; clone size: many; D gene: -; CDR3 DNA: TGTGCCAGCAGCATCTTGGTAGCGGCCTACCCACTTACGCAGTATTTT; CDR3 protein: CASSILVAAYPLTQYF
V gene: TRBV4-2; J gene: TRBJ2-6; clone size: -; D gene: TRBD2; CDR3 DNA: TGTGCCAGCAGCCAAGGAATAGCGGGGAGCTCTGGGGCCAACGTCCTGACTTTC; CDR3 protein: CASSQGIAGSSGANVLTF
V gene: TRBV5-1; J gene: TRBJ2-5; clone size: -; D gene: -; CDR3 DNA: TGCGCCAGCAGCCTGACAGGAGGTCGCCCAGAGACCCAGTACTTC; CDR3 protein: CASSLTGGRPETQYF
V gene: TRBV30; J gene: TRBJ1-1; clone size: -; D gene: -; CDR3 DNA: TGTGCCTGGAATCACAGGGACACTGAAGCTTTCTTT; CDR3 protein: CAWNHRDTEAFF
V gene: TRBV7-9; J gene: TRBJ2-7; clone size: many; D gene: TRBD2; CDR3 DNA: TGTGCCAGCAGCCCTCCCGGGACTAGACATAACGAGCAGTACTTC; CDR3 protein: CASSPPGTRHNEQYF
V gene: TRBV29-1; J gene: TRBJ2-1; clone size: many; D gene: -; CDR3 DNA: TGCAGCGTAGAAACGGGAGAAGTGATCGACAATGAGCAGTTCTTC; CDR3 protein: CSVETGEVIDNEQFF
V gene: TRBV11-2; J gene: TRBJ2-5; clone size: many; D gene: -; CDR3 DNA: TGTGCCAGCAGTTACAGTTTCTCGGCGGAGACCCAGTACTTC; CDR3 protein: CASSYSFSAETQYF
V gene: TRBV6-5; J gene: TRBJ1-1; clone size: many; D gene: -; CDR3 DNA: TGTGCCAGCAGTTTCGGGCCGGGGGAGACTGAAGCTTTCTTT; CDR3 protein: CASSFGPGETEAFF
V gene: TRBV5-6; J gene: TRBJ1-6; clone size: many; D gene: -; CDR3 DNA: TGTGCCAGCAGCTTACTGATGCCGAATTCACCCCTCCACTTT; CDR3 protein: CASSLLMPNSPLHF
V gene: TRBV7-2; J gene: TRBJ1-1; clone size: many; D gene: -; CDR3 DNA: TGTGCCAGCAGCTTCAGAGGGGCCACTGAAGCTTTCTTT; CDR3 protein: CASSFRGATEAFF